One and the same sample provided the 28 T cell receptor beta chains below, sequenced in a study of blood T cell repertoires in COVID-19. Assay used: immunoSEQ multiplex PCR; TCRdb lists only in-frame clones, some missing. The table has 150,000 or so clones, around 86% seen once. Sample: peripheral blood. These receptors came from a man in his sixties with acute or convalescent COVID-19.

V and J are TRBV18 and TRBJ1-2; D perhaps matches TRBD1 (6 bases). Germline V gene lookup returns CDR1 KGHSH and CDR2 LQKENI. This CDR3 comprises 13 residues. V was shortened by 3 bases and J by 6 bases, with 11 bases between the two germline ends. CDR3 in DNA: TGTGCCAGCTCACCTACAGGGCCGGATGGCTACACCTTC. Translated: CASSPTGPDGYTF.

The chain recombines TRBV25-1 with TRBJ1-5, with 9 bases aligning to TRBD1. This CDR3 has 14 residues. Germline values: CDR1 MGHDK, CDR2 SYGVNS. Trimming at V came to 6 bases and at J to 5 bases, leaving 5 bases not matched to a gene. DNA for the CDR3: TGTGCCAGCAGGGGGACAGGGAGGGATCAGCCCCAGCATTTT. Amino acids: CASRGTGRDQPQHF.

This clone was recorded once. The chain carries TRBV2 and TRBJ1-2; D may be TRBD1 (6 bases). In germline, CDR1 is SNHLY, CDR2 FYNNEI. This CDR3 has 16 residues. Trimming removed 5 bases from V and 4 bases from J, with 20 bases in between. For the CDR3, the DNA is TGTGCCAGCAGTATCCGACAGGCCCGCCTCAGCTATGGCTACACCTTC. This codes for CASSIRQARLSYGYTF.

As for this clone: The identical CDR3 is also encoded by other nucleotide sequences in the sample. The gene calls are TRBV29-1 and TRBJ2-1; TRBD2 matches 8 bases. The CDR3 totals 12 residues. Germline values: CDR1 SQVTM, CDR2 ANQGSEA. With V trimmed by 6 bases and J by 4 bases, 2 bases remained unmatched. The CDR3 DNA sequence: TGCAGCGTAGCTAGCGGGTACAATGAGCAGTTCTTC. This gives the protein CSVASGYNEQFF.

This chain's CDR3 is CASSNSGRGDTQYF. CDR3 sequence (DNA): TGTGCCAGTAGTAATAGCGGGAGAGGAGATACGCAGTATTTT. The gene calls are TRBV19 and TRBJ2-3, with 9 bases fitting TRBD2. Germline CDR1 reads LNHDA; CDR2 reads SQIVND (reference sequence). This CDR3 region has 14 residues. J lost 5 bases, V lost 4 bases, and 4 bases had no gene match. Combining the CDR3 with reference TRBV19 and TRBJ2-3 gives the whole variable domain DGGITQSPKYLFRKEGQNVTLSCEQNLNHDAMYWYRQDPGQGLRLIYYSQIVNDFQKGDIAEGYSVSREKKESFPLTVTSAQKNPTAFYLCASSNSGRGDTQYFGPGTRLTVL.

The V and J genes are TRBV28 and TRBJ2-5; TRBD2 is a possible D gene (5 bases). Germline V lookup: CDR1 MDHEN, CDR2 SYDVKM. The CDR3 length is 16 residues. With 4 bases removed from V and 7 bases from J, the gap between germline ends came to 22 bases. CDR3 bases: TGTGCCAGCAGTTCATGGACGGCCTCAGCCGGGGTGACCCAGTACTTC. It specifies CASSSWTASAGVTQYF. Full variable domain (outside the CDR3, taken from reference TRBV28 and TRBJ2-5): DVKVTQSSRYLVKRTGEKVFLECVQDMDHENMFWYRQDPGLGLRLIYFSYDVKMKEKGDIPEGYSVSREKKERFSLILESASTNQTSMYLCASSSWTASAGVTQYFGPGTRLLVL.

The rearrangement uses TRBV7-2 and TRBJ2-3, with D possibly TRBD2 on 5 matching bases. Trimming pared 1 base from V and 6 bases from J, leaving 14 bases between. Per the germline V gene, CDR1 is SGHTA and CDR2 is FQGNSA. The length of the CDR3 is 15 residues. The CDR3 here is CASSLVAPTGDTQYF. Here the CDR3 DNA reads TGTGCCAGCAGCTTAGTTGCCCCTACGGGGGATACGCAGTATTTT.

The chain carries TRBV19 and TRBJ1-2; 8 bases map to TRBD1. The CDR3 contains 13 residues. Germline V gives CDR1 LNHDA, CDR2 SQIVND (reference sequence). Trimming removed 5 bases from V and 6 bases from J; junction bases left unmatched: 5. Written as DNA, the CDR3 is TGTGCCAGTAGTCCAAAGGACAGGGATGGCTACACCTTC. Its translation is CASSPKDRDGYTF.

Concerning this clone itself: This sample includes further DNA sequences coding for the same CDR3. The V gene is TRBV6-1, the J gene TRBJ2-1; possibly TRBD1 for D (6 bases). Trimming took off 2 bases at V and 3 bases at J, with 14 bases between the two ends. CDR3 length: 16 amino acids. CDR1 and CDR2 from the germline V gene are MNHNS and SASEGT. In DNA, the CDR3 is TGTGCCAGCAGTGAACGGGGTCAGGGGCGCTACAATGAGCAGTTCTTC. Encoded protein: CASSERGQGRYNEQFF.

The chain combines TRBV3-1 (or the pseudogene TRBV3-2) with TRBJ1-1, with 10 bases aligning to TRBD1. The length of the CDR3 is 15 residues. Germline loops: CDR1 LGHDT, CDR2 YNNKEL (reference sequence). The J segment lost 9 bases and the V segment lost 5 bases, leaving 12 bases of the junction unmatched. CDR3: CASSIPRDRGIKAFF. In DNA form, the CDR3 reads TGTGCCAGCAGCATCCCCCGGGACAGGGGAATTAAAGCTTTCTTT.

The gene calls are TRBV7-6 and TRBJ2-2; weak D call: TRBD1 (6 bases). The germline V gene encodes CDR1 SGHVS and CDR2 FNYEAQ. This CDR3 contains 16 residues. V was shortened by 1 base and J by 1 base, with 10 bases between the two germline ends. The CDR3 loop is CASSLETGWNTGELFF. The CDR3 DNA reads as TGTGCCAGCAGCTTAGAGACAGGTTGGAACACCGGGGAGCTGTTTTTT.

The rearrangement joins TRBV6-1 to TRBJ2-3; 9 bases map to TRBD1. The CDR3 sequence is 16 residues long. The ends lost 4 bases at V and 4 bases at J; junction bases unmatched: 9. Looked up from germline, CDR1 is MNHNS and CDR2 is SASEGT. The CDR3 DNA follows: TGTGCCAGCAGTGCTAGCAGGGACAGGGTATCAGATACGCAGTATTTT. Translation: CASSASRDRVSDTQYF.

The CDR3 DNA reads TGTGCCAGCAGCTCCGGAGGGCAGAACACTGAAGCTTTCTTT. This translates into CASSSGGQNTEAFF. V and J are TRBV5-5 and TRBJ1-1; D is ambiguous. Trimming took 3 bases from V and 1 from J, leaving 10 bases between them. CDR3 length: 14 residues. Per the germline V gene, CDR1 is SGHKS and CDR2 is YYEKEE (reference sequence).

This clone has just one count. The chain recombines TRBV5-5 with TRBJ1-4; tentatively, D is TRBD1 (5 bases). Germline loops: CDR1 SGHKS, CDR2 YYEKEE (reference sequence). CDR3 length equals 16 residues. V dropped 4 bases and J dropped 0 bases, with 13 bases sitting between them. This CDR3 reads CASSRTFWATNEKLFF. The CDR3 DNA reads as TGTGCCAGCAGCCGGACATTTTGGGCAACTAATGAAAAACTGTTTTTT.

The V gene is TRBV28, the J gene TRBJ1-2, with 8 bases lining up with TRBD1. The V gene end was trimmed by 3 bases and the J gene end by 4 bases; junction bases not matched to a gene: 4. Germline V gives CDR1 MDHEN, CDR2 SYDVKM. The CDR3 runs 14 residues. CDR3 nucleotides: TGTGCCAGCAGTTTCCCTGACAGGGGCTATGGCTACACCTTC. Encoded protein: CASSFPDRGYGYTF.

The chain combines TRBV11-2 with TRBJ1-6, with D hard to call. Germline values: CDR1 SGHAT, CDR2 FQNNGV. The CDR3 spans 18 residues. The V and J ends lost 5 bases and 0 bases respectively, with 17 bases between them. The CDR3 DNA follows: TGTGCCAGCAGCCCCGAGATAGCGGGGAGCTCCTATAATTCACCCCTCCACTTT. As protein: CASSPEIAGSSYNSPLHF.

This clone has just a few counts. The gene calls are TRBV2 and TRBJ2-2; TRBD2 is a possible D gene (6 bases). CDR1 and CDR2 (germline): SNHLY, FYNNEI. V was trimmed by 6 bases and J by 5 bases, leaving 10 bases between them. This CDR3 contains 13 residues. The CDR3 loop reads CASRRGLTGELFF. The CDR3 DNA reads TGTGCCAGCAGGCGGGGACTGACCGGGGAGCTGTTTTTT.

The sample holds a few counts of this clone. V usage is TRBV6-6 and J usage is TRBJ1-1; TRBD1 agrees at 10 bases. This CDR3 comprises 15 residues. The V and J ends lost 5 bases and 2 bases, in that order; junction bases with no gene match: 5. Germline-derived CDR1 and CDR2 are MNHNY and SVGAGI (reference sequence). The CDR3 DNA sequence: TGTGCCAGCAGTCACAGACAGGGGGCAAACACTGAAGCTTTCTTT. It specifies CASSHRQGANTEAFF.

The rearrangement uses TRBV7-9 and TRBJ1-1; D not resolved. The CDR3 runs 14 residues. Germline assignment: CDR1 SEHNR and CDR2 FQNEAQ (reference sequence). Between the trimmed V and J ends, which lost 5 bases and 1 base, there was a span of 11 bases. The CDR3 spells CASSTSVANTEAFF. The CDR3 DNA reads as TGTGCCAGCAGCACCTCGGTCGCGAACACTGAAGCTTTCTTT.

The V gene is TRBV2, the J gene TRBJ1-2, with TRBD1 as a possible D gene (5 bases). The CDR3 covers 17 residues. V lost 8 bases and J lost 5, with 27 bases in between. Germline V gene sequence: CDR1 SNHLY, CDR2 FYNNEI. CDR3: CASQEFGGGSGGYGYTF. CDR3 DNA: TGTGCCAGCCAGGAATTTGGGGGGGGTAGTGGAGGGTATGGCTACACCTTC. The whole variable domain, filled in from reference TRBV2 and TRBJ1-2, reads EPEVTQTPSHQVTQMGQEVILRCVPISNHLYFYWYRQILGQKVEFLVSFYNNEISEKSEIFDDQFSVERPDGSNFTLKIRSTKLEDSAMYFCASQEFGGGSGGYGYTFGSGTRLTVV.

This clone was observed a few times. The V gene is TRBV7-9, the J gene TRBJ2-1, with TRBD2 matching over 9 bases. Trimming took 0 bases from V and 0 from J; bases not matched to a gene: 6. Per germline, CDR1 SEHNR and CDR2 FQNEAQ (reference sequence). There are 18 residues in the CDR3. The CDR3 protein is CASSLAPGLASSYNEQFF. Written as DNA, the CDR3 is TGTGCCAGCAGCTTAGCCCCAGGACTAGCGTCCTCCTACAATGAGCAGTTCTTC.

J is TRBJ2-7 and V is TRBV5-4, with 15 bases matching TRBD2. This CDR3 region has 19 residues. Looked up from germline, CDR1 is SGHNT and CDR2 is YYREEE (reference sequence). V trimming: 4 bases; J trimming: 3 bases; junction bases outside the gene matches: 14. This CDR3 reads CASSGRTSGRGRLYYEQYF. In DNA, the CDR3 is TGTGCCAGCAGCGGGAGGACTAGCGGGAGGGGTCGACTATACTACGAGCAGTACTTC.

This clone is a singleton in its sample. The chain recombines TRBV5-1 with TRBJ2-5; maybe TRBD2 (5 bases). V was pared by 3 bases and J by 4 bases, with 10 bases between. Per the germline V gene, CDR1 is SGHRS and CDR2 is YFSETQ. CDR3 length: 13 amino acids. The CDR3: CASSSQTTETQYF. For the CDR3, the DNA is TGCGCCAGCAGCTCCCAGACTACAGAGACCCAGTACTTC.

V gene TRBV7-9 combines with J gene TRBJ2-7; 7 bases agree with TRBD2. CDR1 and CDR2 (germline): SEHNR, FQNEAQ (reference sequence). J was trimmed by 5 bases and V by 3 bases; bases with no gene match: 4. CDR3 length: 13 residues. The CDR3 loop reads CASSFAGVDEQYF. As DNA, the CDR3 is TGTGCCAGCAGCTTTGCGGGAGTGGACGAGCAGTACTTC.

The chain links TRBV10-3 to TRBJ2-7; possibly TRBD1 for D (6 bases). The CDR3 spans 13 residues. The V gene lost 4 bases and the J gene lost 9 bases, with 16 bases spanning the gap. Germline V lookup: CDR1 ENHRY, CDR2 SYGVKD. CDR3 sequence (DNA): TGTGCCATCAGTGGGTTACAGGGAACCTTGCAGTACTTC. Residues: CAISGLQGTLQYF.

The chain uses TRBV7-9 and TRBJ1-1; 10 positions match TRBD1. V gave up 6 bases and J gave up 4 bases; unmatched junction bases: 5. This CDR3 comprises 14 residues. Germline V gives CDR1 SEHNR, CDR2 FQNEAQ (reference sequence). The CDR3 region is CASRRQGAGTEAFF. DNA for the CDR3: TGTGCCAGCAGGAGACAGGGGGCGGGCACTGAAGCTTTCTTT.

The chain recombines TRBV28 with TRBJ2-1; perhaps TRBD2 as D (7 bases). The CDR3 has 13 amino acids. Trimming took 6 bases from V and 7 from J, leaving 13 bases between them. Germline CDR1 reads MDHEN; CDR2 reads SYDVKM. CDR3 residues: CASRQGGGNEQFF. DNA of the CDR3: TGTGCCAGCAGACAGGGAGGGGGTAATGAGCAGTTCTTC.

The chain employs TRBV24-1 and TRBJ2-2; maybe TRBD1 (6 bases). The CDR3 consists of 15 residues. Trimming removed 4 bases at V and 1 base at J, with 9 bases between. CDR1 KGHDR and CDR2 SFDVKD come from the germline V gene. CDR3 sequence: CATSDLTGNTGELFF. The CDR3, as DNA: TGTGCCACCAGTGACCTGACAGGGAACACCGGGGAGCTGTTTTTT.